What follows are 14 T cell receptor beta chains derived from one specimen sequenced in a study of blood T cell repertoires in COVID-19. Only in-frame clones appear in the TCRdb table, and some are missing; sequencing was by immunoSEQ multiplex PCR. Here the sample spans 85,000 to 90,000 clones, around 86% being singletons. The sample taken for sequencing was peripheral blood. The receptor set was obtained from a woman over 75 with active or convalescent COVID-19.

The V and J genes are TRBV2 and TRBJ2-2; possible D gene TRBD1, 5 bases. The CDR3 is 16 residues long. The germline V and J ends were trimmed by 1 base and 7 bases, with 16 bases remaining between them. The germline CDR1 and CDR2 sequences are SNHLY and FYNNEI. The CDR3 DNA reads TGTGCCAGCAGTGAAGAGGCAGGGTCTTTTGGCGGGGAGCTGTTTTTT. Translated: CASSEEAGSFGGELFF.

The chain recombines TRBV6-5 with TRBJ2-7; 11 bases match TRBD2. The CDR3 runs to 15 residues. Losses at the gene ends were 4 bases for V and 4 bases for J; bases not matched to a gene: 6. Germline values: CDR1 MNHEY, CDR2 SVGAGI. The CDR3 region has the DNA TGTGCCAGCAGTTCGAGAACTAGCGGGGGTTACGAGCAGTACTTC. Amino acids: CASSSRTSGGYEQYF.

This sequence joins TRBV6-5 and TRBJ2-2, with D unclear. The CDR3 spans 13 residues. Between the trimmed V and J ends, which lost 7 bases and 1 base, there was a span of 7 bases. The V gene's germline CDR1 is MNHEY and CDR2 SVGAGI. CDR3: CASIRVNTGELFF. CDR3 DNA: TGTGCCAGCATCCGGGTGAACACCGGGGAGCTGTTTTTT.

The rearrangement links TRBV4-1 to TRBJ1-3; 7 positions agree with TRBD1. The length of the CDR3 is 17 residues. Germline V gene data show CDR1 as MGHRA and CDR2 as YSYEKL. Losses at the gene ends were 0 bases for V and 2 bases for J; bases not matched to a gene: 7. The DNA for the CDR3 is TGCGCCAGCAGCCAAGAACCGGGACAGCATACTGGAAACACCATATATTTT. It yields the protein CASSQEPGQHTGNTIYF.

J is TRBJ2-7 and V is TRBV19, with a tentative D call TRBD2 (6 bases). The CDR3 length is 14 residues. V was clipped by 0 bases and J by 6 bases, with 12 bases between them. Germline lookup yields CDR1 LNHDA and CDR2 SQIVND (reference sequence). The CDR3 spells CASSIDRGYGEQYF. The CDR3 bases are TGTGCCAGTAGTATAGATCGGGGGTACGGCGAGCAGTACTTC.

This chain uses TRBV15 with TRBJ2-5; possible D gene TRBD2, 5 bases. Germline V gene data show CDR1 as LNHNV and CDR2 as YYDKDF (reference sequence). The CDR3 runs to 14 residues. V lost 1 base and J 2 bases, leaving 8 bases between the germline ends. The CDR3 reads CATSRGGAQETQYF. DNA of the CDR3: TGTGCCACCAGCAGAGGGGGAGCACAAGAGACCCAGTACTTC.

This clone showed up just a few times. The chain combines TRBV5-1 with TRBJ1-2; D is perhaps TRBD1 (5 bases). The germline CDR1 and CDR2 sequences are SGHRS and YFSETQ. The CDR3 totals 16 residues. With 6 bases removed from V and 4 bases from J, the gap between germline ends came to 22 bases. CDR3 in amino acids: CASNSQVDSHRYGYTF. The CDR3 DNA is TGCGCCAGCAACTCACAGGTTGATTCCCACCGCTATGGCTACACCTTC.

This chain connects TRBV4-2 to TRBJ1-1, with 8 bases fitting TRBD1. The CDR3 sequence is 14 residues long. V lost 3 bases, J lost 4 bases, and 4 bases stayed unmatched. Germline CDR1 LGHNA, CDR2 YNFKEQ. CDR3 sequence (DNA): TGTGCCAGCAGCCATCCAACAGGGGGCACTGAAGCTTTCTTT. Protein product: CASSHPTGGTEAFF.

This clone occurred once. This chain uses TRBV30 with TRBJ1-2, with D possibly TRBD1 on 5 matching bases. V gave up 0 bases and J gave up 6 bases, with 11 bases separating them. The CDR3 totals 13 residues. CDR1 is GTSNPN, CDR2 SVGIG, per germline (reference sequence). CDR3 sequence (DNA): TGTGCCTGGAGTGTAGTCGGGGGGAATGGCTACACCTTC. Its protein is CAWSVVGGNGYTF.

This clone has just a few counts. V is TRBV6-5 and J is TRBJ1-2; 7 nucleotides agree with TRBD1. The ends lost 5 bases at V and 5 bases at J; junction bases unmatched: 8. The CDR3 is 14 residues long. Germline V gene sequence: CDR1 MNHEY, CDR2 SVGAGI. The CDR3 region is CASSPRDRPYGYTF. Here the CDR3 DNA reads TGTGCCAGCAGTCCCCGGGACAGACCTTATGGCTACACCTTC.

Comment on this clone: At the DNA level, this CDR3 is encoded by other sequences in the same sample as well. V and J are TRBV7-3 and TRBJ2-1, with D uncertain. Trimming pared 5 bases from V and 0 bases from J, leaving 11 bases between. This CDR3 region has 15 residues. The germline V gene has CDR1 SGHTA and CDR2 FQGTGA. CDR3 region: CASSPAPSSYNEQFF. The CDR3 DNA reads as TGTGCCAGCAGCCCCGCCCCCAGCTCCTACAATGAGCAGTTCTTC.

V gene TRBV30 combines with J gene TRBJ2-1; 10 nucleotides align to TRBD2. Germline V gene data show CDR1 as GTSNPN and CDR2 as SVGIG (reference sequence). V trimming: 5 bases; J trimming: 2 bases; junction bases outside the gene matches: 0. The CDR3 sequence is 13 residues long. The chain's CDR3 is CAWLAGAYNEQFF. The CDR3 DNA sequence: TGTGCCTGGCTAGCGGGAGCCTACAATGAGCAGTTCTTC.

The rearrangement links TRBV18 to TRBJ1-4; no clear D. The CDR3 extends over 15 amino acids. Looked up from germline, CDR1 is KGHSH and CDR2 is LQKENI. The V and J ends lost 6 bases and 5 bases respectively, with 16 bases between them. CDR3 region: CASSRDGLENEKLFF. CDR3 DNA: TGTGCCAGCTCTCGCGACGGACTCGAGAATGAAAAACTGTTTTTT.

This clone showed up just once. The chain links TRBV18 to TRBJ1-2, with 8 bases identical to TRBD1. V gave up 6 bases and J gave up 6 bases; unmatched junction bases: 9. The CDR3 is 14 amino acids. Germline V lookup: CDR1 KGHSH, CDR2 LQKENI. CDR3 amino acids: CASSLQDRAHGYTF. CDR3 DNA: TGTGCCAGCTCTCTCCAGGACAGGGCTCATGGCTACACCTTC. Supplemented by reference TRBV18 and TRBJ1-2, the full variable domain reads NAGVMQNPRHLVRRRGQEARLRCSPMKGHSHVYWYRQLPEEGLKFMVYLQKENIIDESGMPKERFSAEFPKEGPSILRIQQVVRGDSAAYFCASSLQDRAHGYTFGSGTRLTVV.